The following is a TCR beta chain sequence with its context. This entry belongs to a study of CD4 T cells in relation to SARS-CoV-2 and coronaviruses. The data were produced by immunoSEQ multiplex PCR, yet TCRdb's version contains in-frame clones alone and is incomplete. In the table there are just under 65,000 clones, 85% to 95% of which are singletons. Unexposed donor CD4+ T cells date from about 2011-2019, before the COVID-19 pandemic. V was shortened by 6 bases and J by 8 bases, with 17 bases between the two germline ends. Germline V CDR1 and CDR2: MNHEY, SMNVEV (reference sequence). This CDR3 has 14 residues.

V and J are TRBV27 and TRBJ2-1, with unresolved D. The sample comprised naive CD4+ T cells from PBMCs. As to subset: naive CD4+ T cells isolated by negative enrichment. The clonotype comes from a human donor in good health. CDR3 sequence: CASRAWGSGDEQFF. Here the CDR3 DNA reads TGTGCCAGCAGGGCCTGGGGTAGTGGCGATGAGCAGTTCTTC.